Each of the 3 T cell receptor beta chains below was sequenced from the same sample in a study of blood T cell repertoires in COVID-19. Data came from immunoSEQ multiplex PCR; TCRdb stores just in-frame clones and leaves some out. The sample lists 65,000 to 70,000 clones, 60% to 85% occurring once. Sequences were obtained from peripheral blood. The receptors derive from a human donor in a cohort sampled during active COVID-19.

This chain joins TRBV28 and TRBJ2-4, with a tentative D call TRBD2 (6 bases). The CDR3 has 15 amino acids. CDR1 is MDHEN and CDR2 is SYDVKM in the germline V gene. The V gene lost 6 bases and the J gene lost 6 bases, with 18 bases spanning the gap. CDR3 region: CASSPTGDGVNIQYF. DNA for the CDR3: TGTGCCAGCAGCCCCACGGGAGACGGAGTAAACATTCAGTACTTC.

This clone was detected only a few times. The genes are TRBV24-1 and TRBJ2-1; D possibly corresponds to TRBD1 (5 bases). The CDR3 runs 13 residues. Germline loops: CDR1 KGHDR, CDR2 SFDVKD. Trimming took 3 bases from V and 9 from J, leaving 11 bases between them. As DNA, the CDR3 is TGTGCCACCAGTGATCCAGGGCTTGGTGAGCAGTTCTTC. The encoded protein is CATSDPGLGEQFF.

The CDR3 here is CASSPGGTGSEKLFF. CDR3 sequence (DNA): TGTGCCAGCAGCCCCGGAGGGACAGGGAGCGAAAAACTGTTTTTT. The chain joins TRBV7-9 to TRBJ1-4; 9 bases align to TRBD1. V lost 5 bases and J lost 8; bases outside the gene matches: 9. Germline CDR1 and CDR2: SEHNR and FQNEAQ (reference sequence). The CDR3 is 15 amino acids.